Listed here are 9 T cell receptor beta chains from one sample, sequenced in a study of cytomegalovirus exposure and HLA in healthy donors. Primers: 60 Vbeta forward and 13 Jbeta reverse. The assay was immunoSEQ multiplex PCR, and TCRdb's table has in-frame clones only and misses some. This table holds 130,000 to 150,000 clones, under 85% found once. Sequenced: PBMCs. These receptors were taken from a woman in her 40s in good health and CMV-seropositive.

The V gene is TRBV10-3, the J gene TRBJ1-1; possibly TRBD1 for D (6 bases). CDR1 is ENHRY, CDR2 SYGVKD, per germline. CDR3 length: 13 amino acids. The V gene lost 10 bases and the J gene lost 1 base, with 13 bases spanning the gap. CDR3 amino acids: CATSGTPNTEAFF. In DNA, the CDR3 is TGTGCCACCTCCGGGACACCGAACACTGAAGCTTTCTTT.

A remark on this clone: Other DNA sequences within the sample encode an identical CDR3. This chain connects TRBV7-9 to TRBJ2-5; D is perhaps TRBD2 (6 bases). V dropped 1 base and J dropped 5 bases, with 11 bases sitting between them. CDR1 and CDR2 (germline): SEHNR, FQNEAQ (reference sequence). The CDR3 runs 14 residues. The CDR3 DNA is TGTGCCAGCAGCTTAGTTCCAGGGAGGGAGACCCAGTACTTC. Translated: CASSLVPGRETQYF.

The chain uses TRBV6-5 and TRBJ1-1; D gene uncertain. V gave up 5 bases and J gave up 5 bases, with 15 bases separating them. This CDR3 has 14 amino acids. From germline, CDR1 is MNHEY and CDR2 SVGAGI. The CDR3 DNA follows: TGTGCCAGCAGTCCCTCAGTCCAGGCTACTGAAGCTTTCTTT. Translation: CASSPSVQATEAFF.

V usage is TRBV6-1 and J usage is TRBJ2-5; TRBD2 matches 12 bases. Germline values: CDR1 MNHNS, CDR2 SASEGT. The junction had 7 bases not matched to a gene; V was cut back by 1 base and J by 7 bases. The CDR3 sequence is 16 residues long. The CDR3 bases are TGTGCCAGCAGTGAAGATTCTAGCGGGGGGGCGGGGACCCAGTACTTC. Its translation: CASSEDSSGGAGTQYF.

V gene TRBV27 combines with J gene TRBJ1-2; 8 bases are shared with TRBD1. The CDR3 totals 13 residues. Germline V gene data show CDR1 as MNHEY and CDR2 as SMNVEV (reference sequence). The V segment lost 5 bases and the J segment 7 bases; nucleotides outside the gene matches: 6. Written as DNA, the CDR3 is TGTGCCAGCAGTCCGGACAGGGCCCCTGGCTACACCTTC. It codes for CASSPDRAPGYTF.

V and J are TRBV18 and TRBJ2-2, with D perhaps matching TRBD1 (6 bases). Germline CDR1 and CDR2: KGHSH and LQKENI. The CDR3 consists of 16 residues. With 8 bases removed from V and 0 bases from J, the gap between germline ends came to 16 bases. The DNA of the CDR3 is TGTGCCAGCCCCGAAACAGGGACCTCGAACACCGGGGAGCTGTTTTTT. Its protein is CASPETGTSNTGELFF.

This clone was found once. At one end, the junction sequence differs from germline, possibly due to a read error. The chain links TRBV5-1 to TRBJ2-3; TRBD2 is a possible D gene (5 bases). Germline CDR1 SGHRS, CDR2 YFSETQ. The CDR3 is 15 residues long. The CDR3 reads CASSPAVSSTDTQYF. CDR3 DNA: TGCGCCAGCAGCCCCGCTGTCTCTAGCACGGATACGCAGTATTTT.

The gene calls are TRBV2 and TRBJ2-2; D is perhaps TRBD1 (6 bases). Germline V gene data show CDR1 as SNHLY and CDR2 as FYNNEI. The CDR3 totals 14 residues. V lost 4 bases to trimming and J lost 7 bases, with 13 bases between them. CDR3 residues: CASSALRGVGELFF. As DNA, the CDR3 is TGTGCCAGCAGTGCCCTCAGGGGCGTCGGGGAGCTGTTTTTT.

This sequence joins TRBV6-6 and TRBJ2-5; D is perhaps TRBD1 (5 bases). There are 16 residues in the CDR3. The germline V and J ends were trimmed by 4 bases and 6 bases, with 21 bases remaining between them. The V gene's germline CDR1 is MNHNY and CDR2 SVGAGI (reference sequence). CDR3 DNA: TGTGCCAGCAGTTCACTTTCAGGGATTGGGGTTAAGACCCAGTACTTC. Protein: CASSSLSGIGVKTQYF.